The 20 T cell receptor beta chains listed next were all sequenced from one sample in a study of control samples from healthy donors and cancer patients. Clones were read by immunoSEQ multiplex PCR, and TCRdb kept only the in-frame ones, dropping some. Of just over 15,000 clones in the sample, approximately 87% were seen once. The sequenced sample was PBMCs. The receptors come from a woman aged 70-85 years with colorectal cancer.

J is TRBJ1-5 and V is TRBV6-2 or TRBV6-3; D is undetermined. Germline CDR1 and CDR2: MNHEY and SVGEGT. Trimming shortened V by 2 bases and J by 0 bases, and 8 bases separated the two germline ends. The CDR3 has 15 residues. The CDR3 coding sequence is TGTGCCAGCAGTTACCCCGGAGGTAGCAATCAGCCCCAGCATTTT. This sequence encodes CASSYPGGSNQPQHF.

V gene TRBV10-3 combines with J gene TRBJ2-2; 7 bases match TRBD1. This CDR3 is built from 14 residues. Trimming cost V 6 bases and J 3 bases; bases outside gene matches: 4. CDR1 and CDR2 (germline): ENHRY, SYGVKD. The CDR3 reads CAISGTAYTGELFF. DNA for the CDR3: TGTGCCATCAGCGGGACAGCCTACACCGGGGAGCTGTTTTTT.

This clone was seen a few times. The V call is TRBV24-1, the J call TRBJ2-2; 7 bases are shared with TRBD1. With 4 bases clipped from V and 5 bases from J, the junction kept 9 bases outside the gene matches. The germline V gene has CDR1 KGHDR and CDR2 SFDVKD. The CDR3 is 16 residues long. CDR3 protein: CATSDLRGRGTGELFF. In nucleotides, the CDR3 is TGTGCCACCAGTGACTTAAGGGGGCGCGGGACCGGGGAGCTGTTTTTT.

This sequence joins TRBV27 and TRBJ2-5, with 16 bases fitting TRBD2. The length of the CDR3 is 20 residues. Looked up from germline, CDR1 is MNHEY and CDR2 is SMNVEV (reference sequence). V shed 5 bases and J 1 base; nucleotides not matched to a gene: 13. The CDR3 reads CASSPPAAGTSGRAQETQYF. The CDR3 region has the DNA TGTGCCAGCAGTCCGCCGGCGGCTGGGACTAGCGGGAGGGCCCAAGAGACCCAGTACTTC.

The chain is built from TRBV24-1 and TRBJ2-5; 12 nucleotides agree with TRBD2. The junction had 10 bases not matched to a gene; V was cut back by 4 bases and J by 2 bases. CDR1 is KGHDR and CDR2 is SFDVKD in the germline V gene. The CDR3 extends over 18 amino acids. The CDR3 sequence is CATSDASGRARRQETQYF. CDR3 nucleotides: TGTGCCACCAGTGACGCTAGCGGGAGGGCCCGTCGTCAAGAGACCCAGTACTTC.

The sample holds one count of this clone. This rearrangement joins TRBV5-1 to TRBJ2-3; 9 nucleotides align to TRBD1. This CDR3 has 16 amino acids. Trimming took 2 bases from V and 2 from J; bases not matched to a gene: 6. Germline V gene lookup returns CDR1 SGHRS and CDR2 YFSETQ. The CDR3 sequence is CASSFAGQGNTDTQYF. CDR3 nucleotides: TGCGCCAGCAGCTTCGCCGGACAGGGGAACACAGATACGCAGTATTTT.

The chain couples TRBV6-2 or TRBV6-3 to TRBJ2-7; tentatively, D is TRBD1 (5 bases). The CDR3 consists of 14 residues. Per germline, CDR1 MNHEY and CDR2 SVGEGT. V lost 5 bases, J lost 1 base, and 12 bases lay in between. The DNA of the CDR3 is TGTGCCAGCAGTCCGGACACCCCGTCCTACGAGCAGTACTTC. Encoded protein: CASSPDTPSYEQYF.

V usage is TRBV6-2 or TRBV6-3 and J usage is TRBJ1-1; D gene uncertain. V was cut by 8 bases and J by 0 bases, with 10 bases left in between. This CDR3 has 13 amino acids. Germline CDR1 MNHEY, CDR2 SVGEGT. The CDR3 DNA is TGTGCCAGCGGCCGACCGTTGAACACTGAAGCTTTCTTT. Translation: CASGRPLNTEAFF.

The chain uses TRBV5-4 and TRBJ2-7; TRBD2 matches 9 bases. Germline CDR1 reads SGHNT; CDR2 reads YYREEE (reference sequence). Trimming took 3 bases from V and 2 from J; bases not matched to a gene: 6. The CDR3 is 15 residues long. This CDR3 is CASSWDSGGTYEQYF. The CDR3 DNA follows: TGTGCCAGCAGCTGGGATAGCGGGGGCACCTACGAGCAGTACTTC.

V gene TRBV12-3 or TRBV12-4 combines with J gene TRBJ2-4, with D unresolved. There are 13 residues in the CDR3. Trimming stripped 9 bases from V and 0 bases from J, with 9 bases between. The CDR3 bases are TGTGCCAGTAGGCTCCTAGCCAAAAACATTCAGTACTTC. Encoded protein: CASRLLAKNIQYF.

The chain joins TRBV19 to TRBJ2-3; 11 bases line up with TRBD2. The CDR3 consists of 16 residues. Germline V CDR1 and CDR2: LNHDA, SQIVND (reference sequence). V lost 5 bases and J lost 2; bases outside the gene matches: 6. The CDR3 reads CASSSRLAGHTDTQYF. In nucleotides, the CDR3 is TGTGCCAGTAGTTCCCGACTAGCGGGGCACACAGATACGCAGTATTTT.

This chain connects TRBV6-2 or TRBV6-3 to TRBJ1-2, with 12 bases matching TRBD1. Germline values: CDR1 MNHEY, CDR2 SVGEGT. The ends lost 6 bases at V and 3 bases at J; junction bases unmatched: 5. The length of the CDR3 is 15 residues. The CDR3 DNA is TGTGCCAGCAGCCCCAGGGACAGGGGGCACTATGGCTACACCTTC. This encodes CASSPRDRGHYGYTF.

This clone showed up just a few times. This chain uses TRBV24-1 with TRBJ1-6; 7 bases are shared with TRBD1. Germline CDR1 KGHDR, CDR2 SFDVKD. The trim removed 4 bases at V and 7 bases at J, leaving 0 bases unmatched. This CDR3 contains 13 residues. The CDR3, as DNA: TGTGCCACCAGTGAGACAGGGAATTCACCCCTCCACTTT. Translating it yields CATSETGNSPLHF.

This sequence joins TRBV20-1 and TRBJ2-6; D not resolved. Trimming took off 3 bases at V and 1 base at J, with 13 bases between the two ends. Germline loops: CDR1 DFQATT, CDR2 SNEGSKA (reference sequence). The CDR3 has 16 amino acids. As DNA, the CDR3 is TGCAGTGCTAGTCTGTGGGATCCATCTGGGGCCAACGTCCTGACTTTC. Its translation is CSASLWDPSGANVLTF.

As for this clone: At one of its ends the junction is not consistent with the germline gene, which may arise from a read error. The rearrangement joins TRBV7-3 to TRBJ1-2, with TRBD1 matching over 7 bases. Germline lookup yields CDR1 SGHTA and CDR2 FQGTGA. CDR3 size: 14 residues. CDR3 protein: CARRVGGTVYGYTF. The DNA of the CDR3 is TGCGCCCGCAGGGTGGGGGGGACAGTGTATGGCTACACCTTC.

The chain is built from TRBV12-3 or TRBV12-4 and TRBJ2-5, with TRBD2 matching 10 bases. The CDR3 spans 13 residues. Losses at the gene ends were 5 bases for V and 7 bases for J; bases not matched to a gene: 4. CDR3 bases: TGTGCCAGCAGTAGTTCTAGCGGGAGGACCCAGTACTTC. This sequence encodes CASSSSSGRTQYF.

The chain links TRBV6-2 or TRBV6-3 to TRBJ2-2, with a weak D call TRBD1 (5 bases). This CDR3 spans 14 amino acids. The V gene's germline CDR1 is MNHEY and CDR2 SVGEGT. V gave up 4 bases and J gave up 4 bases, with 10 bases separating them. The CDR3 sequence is CASSSYQGTGELFF. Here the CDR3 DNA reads TGTGCCAGCAGTTCCTACCAGGGCACCGGGGAGCTGTTTTTT.

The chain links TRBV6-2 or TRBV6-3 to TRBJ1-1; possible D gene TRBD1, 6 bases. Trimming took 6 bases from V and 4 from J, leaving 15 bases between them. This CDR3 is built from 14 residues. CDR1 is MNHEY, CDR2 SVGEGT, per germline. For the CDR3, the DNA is TGTGCCAGCAGCCGACAGGACGTGGGCACTGAAGCTTTCTTT. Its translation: CASSRQDVGTEAFF.

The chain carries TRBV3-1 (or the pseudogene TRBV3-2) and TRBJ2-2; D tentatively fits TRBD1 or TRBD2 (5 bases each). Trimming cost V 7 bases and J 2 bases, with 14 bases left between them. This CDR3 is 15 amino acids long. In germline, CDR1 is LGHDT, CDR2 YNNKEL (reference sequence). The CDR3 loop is CASKRGALNTGELFF. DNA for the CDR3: TGTGCCAGCAAAAGGGGAGCCCTCAACACCGGGGAGCTGTTTTTT.

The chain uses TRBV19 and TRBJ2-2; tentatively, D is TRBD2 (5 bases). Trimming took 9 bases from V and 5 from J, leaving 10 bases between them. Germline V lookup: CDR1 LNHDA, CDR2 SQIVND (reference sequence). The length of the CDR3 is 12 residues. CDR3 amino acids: CASRRGTGELFF. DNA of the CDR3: TGTGCCAGCCGACGAGGGACCGGGGAGCTGTTTTTT.